This TCR beta chain was sequenced for a study of regulatory T cells in long-lasting Graves disease (dated by TCRdb to 2020 to 2023). About the study as a whole: Newly diagnosed Graves' disease patients had taken antithyroid drugs for less than 3 months. The study was conducted in China and was registered as a clinical trial. Persistent Graves' disease patients were compared with newly diagnosed Graves' disease patients by peripheral blood TCR sequencing and RNA sequencing. A total of about 33 samples were covered by TCR sequencing, comprising around 13 persistent and about 20 newly diagnosed Graves' disease patients. What the study reported, not specific to this receptor: As a limitation, the authors acknowledged that the small sample size may reduce accuracy. Peripheral blood alone was examined, since thyroid tissue, which constituted the primary lesion, could not be accessed. Persistent patients shared more public clonotypes among themselves (fewer than 3,000) than newly diagnosed patients did (about 970). Compared with newly diagnosed patients, patients with persistent Graves' disease had lower TCR Shannon entropy and fewer highly expanded clones, which suggests clonal expansion. Sequencing and analysis were restricted to the TCR beta chain. Preferential use of TRBV28, TRBJ1-2 and TRBJ2-5 was observed in persistent disease, whereas TRBV20-1 and TRBJ2-1 were favored in newly diagnosed disease.

The library came from multiplex PCR. Sequencer: Illumina HiSeq 4000. iRepertoire HTBI primers and Arm-PCR amplification of CDR3 regions were used to construct TCR beta libraries. Gel purification was performed on PCR products prior to sequencing. Per the original workflow: Gene usage analysis of CDR3 amino acid clonotypes relied on the 60 or so TRBV and 13 to 15 TRBJ segments identified across samples. COPE and FqMerger were used to merge filtered high-quality paired reads into contigs. BLAST was used to align contigs to IMGT TRBV, TRBD and TRBJ reference genes, and CDR3 was defined according to IMGT. Highly expanded clones were defined as clonotypes with a frequency above 0.1%. Shannon entropy was used to measure repertoire diversity, and the Gini coefficient was used to measure V-J evenness. Clonotypes shared by more than one individual were considered public. TCRdb trimmed public reads at Q25 via fastp, called clones via MiXCR and kept in-frame beta chains. Here each entry gathers all rows of one CDR3 protein and keeps the most common genes and DNA. The V and J calls and clone size are TCRdb's, not the authors'. In this sample the table shows under 450,000 distinct CDR3 sequences, approximately 12% of which occur a single time. Around 18% of the sample comes from the top ten.

Taken with the paper, the label for time point translates to: newly diagnosed GD, antithyroid drugs for less than 3 months. RNA was extracted from PBMCs in TRIzol for both TCR sequencing and RNA sequencing. Graves' disease was diagnosed according to American Thyroid Association guidelines. Patients were recruited from an endocrinology department in Xi'an, China. Each patient gave 7 to 9.5 milliliters of peripheral blood, collected in an EDTA anticoagulant tube. Ficoll Paque Plus density gradient separation was used to isolate PBMCs, and no further T cell sorting was done. An Agilent 2100 Bioanalyzer and agarose gel were used to check RNA quality, and a NanoDrop 2000 was used to measure RNA concentration. As concerns this clonotype: Its cognate antigen has yet to be identified. This may arise from a read error, as a much more abundant clone is one base away.

CDR1 and CDR2 (MNHEY, SVGEGT) derive from the germline V gene. The CDR3 spans 14 residues, from the cysteine through the phenylalanine. Only the CDR3 DNA is retained, 42 bases long and in frame from the first base. The germline V and J ends show losses of 7 bases and 6 bases respectively, and no gene match explains 7 bases of the junction. This sample also appeared in a second study, on T cells in Graves' hyperthyroidism and ophthalmopathy. The second study, in turn, reports: A patient counted as having stable Graves' hyperthyroidism if no progression to ophthalmopathy occurred over 18 months of follow-up. Hyperthyroidism patients were newly diagnosed, had a disease duration of under 2 months, and were aged 18 to 65 years. The study excluded patients with uncontrolled infections, other autoimmune diseases, pregnancy or lactation. Diagnoses relied on clinical symptoms, serum thyroxine and TRAb, thyroid ultrasound and orbital computed tomography. The TCR CDR3 was subjected to a first round of RT-PCR using the HTBI primer set and the Qiagen OneStep RT-PCR kit. Most expanded thyroid clonotypes (frequency above 0.001) were also detected in blood, suggesting blood repertoires may reflect thyroid immune responses. Ophthalmopathy was separated from stable hyperthyroidism by a 13 V-J signature model, with approximately 89% sensitivity and 81% to 83% specificity obtained in cross-validation and 80%/75% obtained in testing. During validation, the model predicted progression to ophthalmopathy a median of approximately 6.5 months ahead of onset, with almost 71% sensitivity and under 85% specificity. To identify TCR V-J signatures that set the groups apart, the researchers used a discovery cohort of 100 patients, made up of 40 to 45 with Graves' ophthalmopathy and 55 to 65 with stable Graves' hyperthyroidism. Prospective prediction of ophthalmopathy was tested in an independent validation cohort consisting of about 20 hyperthyroidism patients and more than 15 patients who later progressed to ophthalmopathy. The 95 to 100 discovery patients were divided at random into training and test sets in a 7:3 ratio. In addition, the study compared T-cell repertoires in thyroid tissue and in blood from about six Graves' hyperthyroidism patients. Following sampling, methimazole starting at 30 mg daily was given to hyperthyroidism patients, and high-dose intravenous methylprednisolone was given to ophthalmopathy patients. The libraries were constructed in a second round of multiplex PCR and then size-selected and purified. The libraries were sequenced on an Illumina HiSeq2000 using paired-end 100 bp reads. SOAPnuke was used to process the raw data, removing reads that contained adapters or uncalled bases, had a mean Phred below 15, or lacked an exact match to the constant primer or identifier. High-quality paired reads were merged with COPE v1.2.5, and unique nucleotide sequences were defined as clonotypes. MiTCR v1.1 was used to align the clonotypes against IMGT TRBV, TRBD and TRBJ reference segments. Analysis was restricted to V-J combinations with a frequency above 0.0001, which covered 99.2% of repertoires. The TCS score was defined as the ratio of F50 (clonal expansion) to E x V (chaos), calculated using BLOSUM62-based TCRdist between CDR3 peptides within each V-J. Welch's t-statistics and random forest reduced 450 to 600 V-J features to 13, which were used in a naive Bayes classifier (R e1071). Sample size was not statistically predetermined, and blinding of investigators to group allocation was not performed. TCR Vbeta CDR3 sequencing of 120 to 150 peripheral blood samples (more than 40 ophthalmopathy, 75 or so hyperthyroidism and roughly 17 progressor patients) is reported in the paper.

Recombination linked TRBV6-2 or TRBV6-3 to TRBJ2-3; 10 of the junction bases match TRBD2. The TCR comes from a woman between 18 and 30 years old with Graves disease. Donor details come from another sample of the same person, matched by shared clones. This material consisted of peripheral blood mononuclear cells (PBMCs), taken at new diagnosis, from a patient treated with antithyroid drugs. The CDR3 sequence is CASKAGGESDTQYF. The base sequence is TGTGCCAGCAAAGCGGGGGGGGAATCTGATACGCAGTATTTT.